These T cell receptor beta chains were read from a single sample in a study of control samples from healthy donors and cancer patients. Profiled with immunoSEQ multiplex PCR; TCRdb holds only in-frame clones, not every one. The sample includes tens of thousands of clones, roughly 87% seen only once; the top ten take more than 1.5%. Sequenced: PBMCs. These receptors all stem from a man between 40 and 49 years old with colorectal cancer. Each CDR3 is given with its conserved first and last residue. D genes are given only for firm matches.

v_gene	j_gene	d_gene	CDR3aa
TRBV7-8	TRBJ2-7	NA	CASSRQDHEQYF
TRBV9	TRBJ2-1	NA	CASSVDLRASSAHSFYNEQFF
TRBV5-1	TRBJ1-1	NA	CASSLGRRNTEAFF
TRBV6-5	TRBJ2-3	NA	CASSSQTHSTDTQYF
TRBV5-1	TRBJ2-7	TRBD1	CASSLAADRGLGEQYF
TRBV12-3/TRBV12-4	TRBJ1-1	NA	CASRGVNTEAFF
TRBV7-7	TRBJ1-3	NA	CASSLGPGGNTIYF
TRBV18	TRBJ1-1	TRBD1	CASSPRTGQNTEAFF
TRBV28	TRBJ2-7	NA	CASEQGYEQYF
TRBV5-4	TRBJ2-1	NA	CASSWDFNEQFF
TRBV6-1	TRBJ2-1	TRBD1	CASSDGDRDPYNEQFF